The entry below gives a single T cell receptor beta chain sequence along with its context. These data come from a study of technical replicates of blood from several donors. Produced via immunoSEQ multiplex PCR; TCRdb's table is partial and in-frame only. The sample lists 74,000 or so clones; 85% to 95% were seen once. Trimming cost V 2 bases and J 6 bases; bases outside gene matches: 9. CDR3 length: 15 amino acids. From germline, CDR1 is SGHNT and CDR2 YYREEE (reference sequence). This chain uses TRBV5-4 with TRBJ2-3; the match to TRBD2 covers 7 bases. Sequenced material: T cells isolated from PBMCs. This TCR came from a human donor in good health. The CDR3 nucleotides read TGTGCCAGCAGCTTCTTTCTAAGCGGGGCGGATACGCAGTATTTT. Protein sequence: CASSFFLSGADTQYF.